This T cell receptor (beta chain) was obtained from a study of cytotoxic CD8 clonotypes in ibrutinib-treated CLL (dated by TCRdb to the early 2020s). Study-level background: In this cohort, over 14 patients were treatment-naive and some 10 were relapsed/refractory, while roughly 18 had unmutated IGHV. All remission and progressive disease samples were collected while patients were still receiving ibrutinib. Cryopreserved peripheral blood mononuclear cells were collected at three points: before therapy, at response, and at either sustained remission or disease progression. Samples at response were collected after a median of around twelve months of treatment, with a range of roughly 6 to 36 months. An average of roughly 250,000 productive templates and some 99,000 productive rearrangements was obtained per sample. Responses were partial in some 24 patients and complete in 2; after median approximately 69 months follow-up, about 14 stayed in remission and roughly twelve progressed. Of the roughly 86 people in the trial, around 24 had longitudinal samples available.

Study-level results and caveats: Baseline clonality exceeded that of age-matched healthy donors and correlated strongly with circulating CD8+ T-cell counts. Lymph node repertoires were not examined, and the timing of sampling was not matched between patients in sustained remission and those whose disease progressed. Public clonotypes were rare and either shrank or stayed stable during treatment, and the rise in clonality at ibrutinib response reflected expansion of private clonotypes. An increase in clonality was observed at ibrutinib response, with clonality remaining stable during sustained remission and falling back toward baseline at progression.

Per the publication, the time point label means: progressive disease on ibrutinib. For TCR beta library preparation, about 2 micrograms of genomic DNA was extracted from cryopreserved PBMCs. Longitudinal blood samples from CLL patients on ibrutinib monotherapy underwent high-throughput TCR beta sequencing. The patients took part in an open-label, single-center phase 2 trial of ibrutinib monotherapy. A MiSeq instrument was used for deep resolution sequencing, which targeted depths ranging from 1 in 1 million up to 1 in 200,000 T cells, with coverage averaging 10x for each clonotype. The immunoSEQ hsTCRB Kit was used to generate TCR beta libraries. From the authors' description of their analysis: The data were analyzed with ImmunoSEQ Analyzer and ImmunoSEQ Data Assistant, and V, D and J gene assignments followed IMGT definitions. Clonality, which ranges from 0 to 1, was calculated as one minus the normalized Shannon entropy of productive rearrangement frequencies. Only overrepresented clonotypes making up at least 0.05% of each patient's repertoire were included in the public clonotype analysis. Repertoires from around 13 age-matched healthy donors in immuneACCESS were used as clonality controls. The clones in this table, taken by TCRdb from immuneACCESS, are in-frame only. Not every clone is retained; where verified, under half of the shortfall comes from an unresolved V gene, and the cause of the rest is unknown. V and J calls and clone size are as listed in that table; D and trimming were resolved from the DNA. The sample table lists approximately 74,000 clones, approximately 80% of them with a count of one. Roughly 8% of the sample rests with the top ten.

Turning to this clone: It lacks a known antigen. Base qualities are not provided; no much larger clone lies one nucleotide away.

The germline V gene (reference sequence) supplies CDR1 WNHNN and CDR2 SYGVQD. The V and J ends are trimmed by 2 bases and 10 bases, leaving 11 bases between them. The CDR3 has 13 amino acids, counting the end cysteine and phenylalanine. Just CDR3 DNA is preserved here, 39 bases in frame from base 1. The clonotype was recovered from a human donor with chronic lymphocytic leukemia. The chain couples TRBV10-1 to TRBJ1-4; a confident D gene designation cannot be given. The starting material was PBMCs, obtained at disease progression, from a patient treated with ibrutinib. The DNA sequence is given as TGCGCCAGCAGTGAGATGGAAGTCGGAAAACTGTTTTTT. This encodes CASSEMEVGKLFF.